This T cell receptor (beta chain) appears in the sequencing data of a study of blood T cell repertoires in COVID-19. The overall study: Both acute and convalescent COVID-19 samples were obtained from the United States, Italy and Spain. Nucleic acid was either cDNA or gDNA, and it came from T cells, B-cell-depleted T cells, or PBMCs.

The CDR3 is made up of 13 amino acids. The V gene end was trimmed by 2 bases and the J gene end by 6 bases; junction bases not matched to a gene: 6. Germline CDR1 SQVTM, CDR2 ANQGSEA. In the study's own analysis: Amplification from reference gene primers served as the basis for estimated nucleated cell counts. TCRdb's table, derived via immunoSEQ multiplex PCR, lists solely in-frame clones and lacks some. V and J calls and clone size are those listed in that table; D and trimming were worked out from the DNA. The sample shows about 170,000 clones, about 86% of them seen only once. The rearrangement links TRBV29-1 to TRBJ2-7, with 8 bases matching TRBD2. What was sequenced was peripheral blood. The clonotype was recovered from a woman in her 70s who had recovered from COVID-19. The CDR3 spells CSVESGREGEQYF. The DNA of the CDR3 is TGCAGCGTTGAATCCGGGAGGGAGGGCGAGCAGTACTTC.